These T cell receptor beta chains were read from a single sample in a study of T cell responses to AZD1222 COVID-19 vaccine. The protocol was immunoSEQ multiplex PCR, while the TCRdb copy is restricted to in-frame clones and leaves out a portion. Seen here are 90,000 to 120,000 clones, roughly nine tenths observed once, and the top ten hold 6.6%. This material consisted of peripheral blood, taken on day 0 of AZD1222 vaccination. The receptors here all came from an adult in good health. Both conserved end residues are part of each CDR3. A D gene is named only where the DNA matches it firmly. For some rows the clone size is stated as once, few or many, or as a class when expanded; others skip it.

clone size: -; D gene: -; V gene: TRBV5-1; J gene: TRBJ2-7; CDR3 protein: CASSLVVSSDFDQYF; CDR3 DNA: TGCGCCAGCAGCTTGGTAGTCAGTTCGGATTTTGATCAGTACTTC
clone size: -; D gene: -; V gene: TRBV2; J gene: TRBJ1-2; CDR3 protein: CASSVDRGSENYGYTF; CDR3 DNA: TGTGCCAGCAGTGTAGACCGGGGCAGCGAAAACTATGGCTACACCTTC
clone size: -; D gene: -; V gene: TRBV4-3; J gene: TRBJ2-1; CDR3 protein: CASSQVRAADEQFF; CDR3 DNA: TGCGCCAGCAGCCAAGTCCGGGCCGCCGATGAGCAGTTCTTC
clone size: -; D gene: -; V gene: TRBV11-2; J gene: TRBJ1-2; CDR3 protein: CASSLPRGYGYTF; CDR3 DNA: TGTGCCAGCAGCTTACCTAGAGGGTATGGCTACACCTTC
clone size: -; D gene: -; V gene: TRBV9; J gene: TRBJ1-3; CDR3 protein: CASSVSEGSGNTIYF; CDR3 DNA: TGTGCCAGCAGCGTATCAGAAGGCTCTGGAAACACCATATATTTT
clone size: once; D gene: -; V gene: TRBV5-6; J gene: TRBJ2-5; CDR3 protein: CASSLGSWGSVRETQYF; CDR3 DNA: TGTGCCAGCAGCTTGGGGTCTTGGGGGTCTGTACGAGAGACCCAGTACTTC
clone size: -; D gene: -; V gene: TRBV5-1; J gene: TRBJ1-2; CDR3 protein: CASSLEAGRVYGYTF; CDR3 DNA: TGCGCCAGCAGCTTGGAGGCAGGCAGGGTCTATGGCTACACCTTC
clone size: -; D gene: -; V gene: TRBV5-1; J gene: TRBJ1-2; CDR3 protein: CASNLEGDTNYGYTF; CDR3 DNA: TGCGCCAGCAACTTAGAGGGGGACACAAACTATGGCTACACCTTC
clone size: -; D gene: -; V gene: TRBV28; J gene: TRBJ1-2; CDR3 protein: CASSLSQGGYGYTF; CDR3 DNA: TGTGCCAGCAGTTTATCACAGGGTGGCTATGGCTACACCTTC
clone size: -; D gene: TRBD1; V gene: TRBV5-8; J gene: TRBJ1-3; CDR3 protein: CASSDYRGPSGNTIYF; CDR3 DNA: TGTGCCAGCAGCGATTACAGGGGGCCCTCTGGAAACACCATATATTTT
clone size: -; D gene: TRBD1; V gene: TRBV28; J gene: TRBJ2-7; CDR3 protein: CASSSGQGPYEQYF; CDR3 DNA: TGTGCCAGCAGTTCCGGACAGGGCCCCTACGAGCAGTACTTC
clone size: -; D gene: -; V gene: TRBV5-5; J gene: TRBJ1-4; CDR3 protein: CASSENRHQSEKLFF; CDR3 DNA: TGTGCCAGCAGCGAGAACAGGCACCAGAGTGAAAAACTGTTTTTT
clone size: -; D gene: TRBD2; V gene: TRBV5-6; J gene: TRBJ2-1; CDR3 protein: CASSLAGRAFWEQFF; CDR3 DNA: TGTGCCAGCAGCTTGGCCGGGAGGGCCTTCTGGGAGCAGTTCTTC
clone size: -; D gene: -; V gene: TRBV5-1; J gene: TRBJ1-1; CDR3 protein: CASRQNTEAFF; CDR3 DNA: TGCGCCAGCAGGCAGAACACTGAAGCTTTCTTT
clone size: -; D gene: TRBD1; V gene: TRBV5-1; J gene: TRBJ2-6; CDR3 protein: CASSLGTGPSGANVLTF; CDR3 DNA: TGCGCCAGCAGCTTGGGGACAGGACCCTCTGGGGCCAACGTCCTGACTTTC
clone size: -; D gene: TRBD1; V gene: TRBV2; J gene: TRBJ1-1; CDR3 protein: CASREYTGTGNTEAFF; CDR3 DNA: TGTGCCAGCAGGGAGTACACCGGGACAGGGAACACTGAAGCTTTCTTT
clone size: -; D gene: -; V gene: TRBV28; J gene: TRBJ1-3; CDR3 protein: CASRDYRNTIYF; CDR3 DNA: TGTGCCAGCAGGGACTACAGGAACACCATATATTTT
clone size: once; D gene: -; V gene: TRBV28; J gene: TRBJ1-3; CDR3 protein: CASLTGSTGNTIYF; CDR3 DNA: TGTGCCAGCCTAACAGGTTCCACTGGAAACACCATATATTTT
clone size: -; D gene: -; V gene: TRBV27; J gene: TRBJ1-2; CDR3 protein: CASSLDGQYGYTF; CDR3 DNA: TGTGCCAGCAGCTTAGACGGACAGTATGGCTACACCTTC
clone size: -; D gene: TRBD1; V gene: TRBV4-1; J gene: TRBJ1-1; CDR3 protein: CASSQGRGQGNTEAFF; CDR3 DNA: TGCGCCAGCAGCCAAGGGAGGGGGCAGGGGAACACTGAAGCTTTCTTT
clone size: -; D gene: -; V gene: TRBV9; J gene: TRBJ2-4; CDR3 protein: CASSVAPVLAKNIQYF; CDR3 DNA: TGTGCCAGCAGCGTAGCGCCTGTTCTAGCCAAAAACATTCAGTACTTC
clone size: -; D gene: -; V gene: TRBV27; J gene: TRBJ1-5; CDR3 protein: CASSPDRLVIPQHF; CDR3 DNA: TGTGCCAGCAGTCCCGACAGGCTGGTAATACCCCAGCATTTT
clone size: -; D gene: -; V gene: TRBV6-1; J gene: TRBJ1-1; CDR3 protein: CASSDGTGNTEAFF; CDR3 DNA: TGTGCCAGCAGTGACGGGACGGGGAACACTGAAGCTTTCTTT
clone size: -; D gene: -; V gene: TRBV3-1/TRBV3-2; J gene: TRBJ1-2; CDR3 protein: CASSQDFQGRYGYTF; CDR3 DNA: TGTGCCAGCAGCCAAGATTTTCAGGGGCGCTATGGCTACACCTTC
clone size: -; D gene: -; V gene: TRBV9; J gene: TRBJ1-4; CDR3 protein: CASSPQRGEKLFF; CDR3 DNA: TGTGCCAGCAGCCCCCAGAGGGGTGAAAAACTGTTTTTT
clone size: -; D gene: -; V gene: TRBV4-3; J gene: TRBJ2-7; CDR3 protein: CASSQVVSSYEQYF; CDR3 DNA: TGCGCCAGCAGCCAAGTCGTGTCCAGCTACGAGCAGTACTTC
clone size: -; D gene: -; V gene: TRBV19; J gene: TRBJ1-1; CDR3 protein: CASSRGEMNTEAFF; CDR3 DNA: TGTGCCAGTAGTAGAGGTGAGATGAACACTGAAGCTTTCTTT
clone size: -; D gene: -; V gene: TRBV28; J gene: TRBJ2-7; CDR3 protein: CASSFRGRSSYEQYF; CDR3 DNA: TGTGCCAGCAGTTTTCGAGGTCGAAGCTCCTACGAGCAGTACTTC
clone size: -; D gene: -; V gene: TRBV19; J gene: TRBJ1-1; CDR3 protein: CASSIRSERALVEAFF; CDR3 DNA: TGTGCCAGTAGTATTCGGAGCGAGAGGGCACTTGTTGAAGCTTTCTTT
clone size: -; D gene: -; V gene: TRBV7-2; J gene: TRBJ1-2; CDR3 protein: CASTLSDTYGYTF; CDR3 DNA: TGTGCCAGCACCCTTTCGGATACCTATGGCTACACCTTC
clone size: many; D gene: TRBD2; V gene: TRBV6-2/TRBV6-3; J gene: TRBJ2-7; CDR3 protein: CASSGLAGFASYEQYF; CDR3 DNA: TGTGCCAGCAGTGGGCTAGCGGGTTTCGCCTCCTACGAGCAGTACTTC
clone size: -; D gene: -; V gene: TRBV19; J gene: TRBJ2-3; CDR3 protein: CASSPPGGAGTDTQYF; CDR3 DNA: TGTGCCAGTAGTCCCCCCGGGGGCGCGGGGACAGATACGCAGTATTTT